The sequence of this TCR beta chain was determined in a study of vaccination and CD4 T cells after COVID-19. At the level of the study: Every participant had a vaccine, which was either BNT162b2 or mRNA-1273, given in two doses.

The Oncomine TCR Beta short-read assay was what sequenced the DNA obtained from cultured CD4+ T cells. Someone extracted genomic DNA from cultured CD4+ T cells. TCRdb passed the PCR reads through MiXCR, listing each CDR3 protein once. The sample has thousands of distinct CDR3 sequences, around two fifths seen once. As for treatment: roughly 10-day PBMC culture with coronavirus spike peptide pools or control peptides (ViraFEST assay). The unexposed donor gave CD4+ T cells before the COVID-19 pandemic (2011-2018). The culture of a few million PBMCs per well included approximately 10 IU/ml IL-2 and about 9.8 ug/ml peptide pools. Germline V CDR1 and CDR2: MRHNA, SNTAGT. The CDR3 spans 16 residues. J lost 1 base, V lost 5 bases, and 3 bases had no gene match. This clonotype was counted between two and nine times. Antigen specificity is unknown.

The sequence was collected from a human donor in good health. This rearrangement joins TRBV6-4 to TRBJ2-1, with 12 nucleotides matching TRBD2. The specimen sequenced was CD4+ T cells from blood, cultured in vitro. CDR3 sequence (DNA): TGTGCCAGCAGTCGACTAGCGGGAGAATCCTACAATGAGCAGTTCTTC. Protein: CASSRLAGESYNEQFF.